Sequencing of this T cell receptor beta chain was carried out in a study of control samples from healthy donors and cancer patients (dated by TCRdb to the early 2020s). Preparation of the library involved the immunoSEQ multiplex PCR assay. Drawn from immuneACCESS, this table holds only the in-frame rearrangements with V and J called that TCRdb kept. Clones are partly lost; checked studies trace under half to an unresolved V gene and leave the rest unexplained. This sample lists tens of thousands of clones; approximately 78% were detected once. The ten largest account for around 9.1% of the sample. As to this clone: The clone's antigen remains unknown. No base-level quality is on record; no much larger clone is a single base apart.

This receptor was taken from a woman aged 60-70 years in good health. The sample was blood.

The CDR3 reads CASSGPGYYGYTF. The nucleotide sequence reads as follows: TGTGCCAGCAGTGGACCGGGGTACTATGGCTACACCTTC. The chain is encoded by TRBV28 joined to TRBJ1-2, with the D gene call left open. The CDR1 and CDR2 encoded by the germline V gene are MDHEN and SYDVKM. V is clipped by 5 bases and J by 3 bases, and the sequence between their germline boundaries is 10 bases long. From the cysteine through the phenylalanine, the CDR3 covers 13 amino acids. Here the CDR3 DNA is all that survives: 39 bases in frame from base 1.